These T cell receptor beta chains were read from a single sample in a study of CD8+ T cells in alopecia areata. Libraries were prepared by immunoSEQ multiplex PCR; TCRdb keeps only in-frame clonotypes and omits some of them. The table includes around 290,000 clones, about three fifths detected once. Sequenced here: CD4+ T cells sorted from blood, sampled at week 24, from a patient treated with tofacitinib. The receptors were sampled from a human donor with alopecia areata. The CDR3 runs from the conserved cysteine through the conserved F or W.

>TRBV6-1
CASSLRRGTDTQYF
>TRBV5-1
CASSLGRDYGYTF
>TRBV30
CAWNVGGPDTQYF
>TRBV6-5
CASSVDRGYLGTQYF
>TRBV2
CASSADGEGYGYTF
>TRBV27
CASRPRPYADYEQYF
>TRBV28
CASSFSRGGGNYGYTF
>TRBV29-1
CSVAREGKGKLFF
>TRBV7-2
CASSLARPAGGPGEQFF
>TRBV29-1
CSVEDLASAGGLINEQFF
>TRBV19
CASSIYRVSGTEAFF
>TRBV7-9
CASSLGQGVETQYF
>TRBV29-1
CSVEGGMDTQYF
>TRBV15
CATSETRTEAFF
>TRBV6-4
CASSDSRGGELFF
>TRBV30
CAWSLFEMETQYF
>TRBV5-6
CASSPISTDTQYF
>TRBV5-1
CASSLEGPRGYGYTF
>TRBV4-1
CASSQPGGATGELFF
>TRBV9
CASSPRDRGRALEQFF
>TRBV29-1
CSVEVLTGGRTDTQYF
>TRBV7-9
CASSSPSWGPQTQYF
>TRBV7-9
CASQSGGGSYEQYF
>TRBV25-1
CASKRSGDEQFF
>TRBV14
CASSQEVQGFGYTF
>TRBV10-3
CAISERADTDTQYF
>TRBV13
CASSLGMGENQPQHF
>TRBV6-1
CASNEDRAPTLNTEAFF
>TRBV4-1
CASSQGADTEAFF
>TRBV5-1
CASSLEAGRETQYF
>TRBV29-1
CSVGTVISYEQYF
>TRBV30
CAWSSRTDGEQYF
>TRBV28
CASSRVGYGYTF
>TRBV18
CASSKDRYYGYTF
>TRBV21-1
CASSKALPQIREDSPLHF
>TRBV6-6
CASHDRGAGGYTF
>TRBV30
CAWRGAVNSPLHF
>TRBV9
CASSKTVLSTNEKLFF
>TRBV12-5
CASGPGQGSYNSPLHF
>TRBV30
CAWSPFSPYNEQFF
>TRBV15
CATSILGRGQPQHF
>TRBV30
CAWSEGLSRALHF
>TRBV30
CAWSVGSSNQPQHF
>TRBV29-1
CSVAWAFVHGYTF
>TRBV9
CASSTQGGETQYF